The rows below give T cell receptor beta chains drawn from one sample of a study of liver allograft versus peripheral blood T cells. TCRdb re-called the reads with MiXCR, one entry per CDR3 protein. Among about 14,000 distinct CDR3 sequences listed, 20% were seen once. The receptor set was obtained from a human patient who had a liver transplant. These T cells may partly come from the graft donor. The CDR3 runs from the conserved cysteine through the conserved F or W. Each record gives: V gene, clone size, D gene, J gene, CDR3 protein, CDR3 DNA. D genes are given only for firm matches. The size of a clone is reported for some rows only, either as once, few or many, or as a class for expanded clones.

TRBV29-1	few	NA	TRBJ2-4	CSVEETTASDIQYF	TGCAGCGTTGAAGAGACAACCGCGAGCGACATTCAGTACTTC
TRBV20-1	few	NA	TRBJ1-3	CSALELTGNTIYF	TGCAGTGCCCTGGAGCTTACTGGAAACACCATATATTTT
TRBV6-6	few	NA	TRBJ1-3	CASRSDPYRRSGNTIYF	TGTGCCAGCAGATCCGATCCTTATAGAAGGTCTGGAAACACCATATATTTT
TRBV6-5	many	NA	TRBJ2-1	CASSPLRARGYNEQFF	TGTGCCAGCAGTCCCTTACGGGCCAGGGGATACAATGAGCAGTTCTTC
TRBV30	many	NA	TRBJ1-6	CAWTSDPLYNSPLHF	TGTGCCTGGACATCGGATCCCCTCTATAATTCACCCCTCCACTTT
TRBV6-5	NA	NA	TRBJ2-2	CASSYSNRNTGELFF	TGTGCCAGCAGTTACTCGAACAGGAACACCGGGGAGCTGTTTTTT
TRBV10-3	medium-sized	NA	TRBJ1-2	CAIMGAGEDVGGYTF	TGTGCCATCATGGGCGCCGGGGAAGACGTCGGAGGCTACACCTTC
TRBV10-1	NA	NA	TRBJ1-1	CASSETTNTEAFF	TGCGCCAGCAGTGAAACGACGAACACTGAAGCTTTCTTT
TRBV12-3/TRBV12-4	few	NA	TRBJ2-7	CASSFGRNYEQYF	TGTGCCAGCAGTTTCGGTAGAAACTACGAGCAGTACTTC
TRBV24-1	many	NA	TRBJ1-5	CATQSDLGQPQHF	TGTGCCACTCAGTCCGATCTCGGTCAGCCCCAGCATTTT
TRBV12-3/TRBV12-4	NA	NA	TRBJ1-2	CASRSTGRGYTF	TGTGCCAGCAGATCCACAGGGCGGGGCTACACCTTC
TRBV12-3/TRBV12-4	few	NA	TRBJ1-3	CASQSSYRLSGNTIYF	TGTGCCAGCCAGTCCTCATACAGACTCTCTGGAAACACCATATATTTT
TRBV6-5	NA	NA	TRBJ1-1	CASSRGLMNTEAFF	TGTGCCAGCAGTAGGGGACTCATGAACACTGAAGCTTTCTTT
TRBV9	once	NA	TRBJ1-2	CASSFRTTAYGYTF	TGTGCCAGCAGCTTCAGGACCACGGCCTATGGCTACACCTTC
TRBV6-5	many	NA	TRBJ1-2	CASSYSREDGYTF	TGTGCCAGCAGTTACTCGAGGGAAGATGGCTACACCTTC
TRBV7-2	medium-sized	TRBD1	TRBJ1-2	CASSFDRGPTYGYTF	TGTGCCAGCAGCTTCGACAGGGGCCCCACCTATGGCTACACCTTC
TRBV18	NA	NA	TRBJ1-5	CASSGDSNQPQHF	TGTGCCAGCTCAGGGGATAGCAATCAGCCCCAGCATTTT
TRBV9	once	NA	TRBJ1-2	CASSKDSSGDYGYTF	TGTGCCAGCAGCAAGGACTCCTCCGGGGACTATGGCTACACCTTC
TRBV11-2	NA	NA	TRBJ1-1	CASSSGGRNTEAFF	TGTGCCAGCAGCTCGGGGGGTAGGAACACTGAAGCTTTCTTT
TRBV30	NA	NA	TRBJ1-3	CAWSVWGGDTIYF	TGTGCCTGGAGTGTGTGGGGCGGGGACACCATATATTTT
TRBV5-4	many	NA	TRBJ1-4	CASSSRAATNEKLFF	TGTGCCAGCAGCTCCAGGGCTGCAACTAATGAAAAACTGTTTTTT
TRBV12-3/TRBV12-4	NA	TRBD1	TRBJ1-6	CASSLGDRGNSPLHF	TGTGCCAGCAGTTTAGGGGACAGGGGTAATTCACCCCTCCACTTT
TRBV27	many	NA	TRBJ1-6	CASRIQSPRGPLHF	TGTGCCAGCAGGATTCAGTCGCCCCGGGGACCCCTCCACTTT
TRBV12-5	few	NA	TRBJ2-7	CASGLMTNSQYF	TGTGCTAGTGGTTTGATGACAAATTCGCAGTACTTC
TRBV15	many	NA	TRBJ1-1	CATSGLLKAFF	TGTGCCACCAGTGGGCTCTTGAAAGCTTTCTTT
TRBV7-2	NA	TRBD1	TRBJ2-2	CASSLGQGARVGELFF	TGTGCCAGCAGCTTAGGACAGGGGGCGCGCGTCGGGGAGCTGTTTTTT
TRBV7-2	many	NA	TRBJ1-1	CASSLRELNTEAFF	TGTGCCAGCAGCTTAAGGGAGCTGAACACTGAAGCTTTCTTT
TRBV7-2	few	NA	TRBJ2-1	CASSLQGNEQFF	TGTGCCAGCAGCTTACAGGGAAATGAGCAGTTCTTC
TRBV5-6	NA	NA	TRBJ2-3	CASSLARRETTQYF	TGTGCCAGCAGCTTGGCTCGCCGGGAGACTACGCAGTATTTT
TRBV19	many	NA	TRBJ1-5	CASRSGQPQHF	TGTGCCAGTAGAAGTGGGCAGCCCCAGCATTTT
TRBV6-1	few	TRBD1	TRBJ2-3	CASSPPTGGGTDTQYF	TGTGCCAGCAGTCCCCCGACAGGGGGCGGCACAGATACGCAGTATTTT
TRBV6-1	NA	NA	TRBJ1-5	CASSLNRDSNQPQHF	TGTGCCAGCAGCTTAAACAGGGACAGCAATCAGCCCCAGCATTTT
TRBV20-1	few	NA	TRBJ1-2	CSVTGTTYGYTF	TGCAGTGTCACCGGGACAACCTATGGCTACACCTTC
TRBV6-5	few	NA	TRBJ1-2	CASTGDGYGYTF	TGTGCCAGCACAGGGGATGGCTATGGCTACACCTTC
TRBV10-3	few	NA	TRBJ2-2	CAISGGTGELFF	TGTGCCATCAGTGGAGGCACCGGGGAGCTGTTTTTT
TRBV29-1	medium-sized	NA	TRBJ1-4	CSVRVRMDEKLFF	TGCAGCGTTCGTGTCCGAATGGATGAAAAACTGTTTTTT
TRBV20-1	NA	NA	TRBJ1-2	CSARDRDAANYGYTF	TGCAGTGCTAGAGATAGGGACGCAGCTAACTATGGCTACACCTTC
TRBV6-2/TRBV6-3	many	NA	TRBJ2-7	CASSYYDMGERVHEQYF	TGTGCCAGCAGTTATTATGACATGGGGGAACGGGTCCACGAGCAGTACTTC
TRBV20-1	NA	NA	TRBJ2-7	CSARADGLLLEQYF	TGCAGTGCTAGAGCTGACGGTCTCCTACTGGAGCAGTACTTC
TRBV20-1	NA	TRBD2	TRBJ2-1	CSALSGGNEQFF	TGCAGTGCTCTCTCGGGGGGAAATGAGCAGTTCTTC
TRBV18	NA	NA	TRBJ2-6	CASSRTTGANVLTF	TGTGCCAGCTCACGAACCACTGGGGCCAACGTCCTGACTTTC
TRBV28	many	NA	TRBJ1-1	CASSLPLQGEAFF	TGTGCCAGCAGTTTACCTTTACAGGGAGAAGCTTTCTTT
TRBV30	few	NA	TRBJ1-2	CAWSPSAPYGYTF	TGTGCCTGGAGTCCCTCAGCCCCCTATGGCTACACCTTC
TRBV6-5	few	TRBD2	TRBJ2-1	CASSYSRLAGRNEQFF	TGTGCCAGCAGTTACTCCCGACTAGCGGGGCGCAATGAGCAGTTCTTC
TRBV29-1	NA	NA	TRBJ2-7	CSVEGEDEQYF	TGCAGCGTTGAAGGAGAGGACGAGCAGTACTTC